Sequencing of this T cell receptor (beta chain) was carried out in a study of T cells in Graves' hyperthyroidism and ophthalmopathy. Study details: Before any treatment, at initial diagnosis, peripheral blood was collected.

Amplification of TCR beta CDR3 regions was performed using RNA transcripts as template. First-round RT-PCR targeting the TCR CDR3 was performed with the HTBI primer set. TCRdb reprocessed the multiplex PCR reads via MiXCR and lists one record per CDR3 protein. The sample consists of 270,000 or so distinct CDR3 sequences, approximately 14% of them appearing once. Trimming pared 5 bases from V and 8 bases from J, leaving 15 bases between. Germline V gives CDR1 SGHNT, CDR2 YENEEA. This CDR3 has 14 amino acids. Source material: blood. This clonotype was sampled from a woman aged 45-59 years with Graves' hyperthyroidism that later progressed to Graves' ophthalmopathy. The gene calls are TRBV11-3 and TRBJ2-2, with D perhaps matching TRBD2 (6 bases). CDR3 amino acids: CASSRLGGAGELFF. In DNA form, the CDR3 reads TGTGCCAGCAGCCGACTAGGCGGGGCAGGGGAGCTGTTTTTT.